This TCR beta chain comes out of a study of blood T cell repertoires in COVID-19. Across the study: Material from acute and convalescent COVID-19 was sourced from the United States, Italy and Spain. PBMCs, B-cell-depleted T cells, or T cells provided the cDNA or gDNA that made up the material.

The junction had 13 bases not matched to a gene; V was cut back by 5 bases and J by 3 bases. The germline CDR1 and CDR2 sequences are MNHEY and SMNVEV (reference sequence). The CDR3 length is 17 residues. In the original analysis: The authors estimated nucleated cell counts from reference gene primer amplification. TCRdb's copy holds only in-frame clones and misses some; the assay was immunoSEQ multiplex PCR. That table gives V, J and clone size, and the DNA gave D and trimming. Here the sample spans about 260,000 clones, roughly 84% being singletons. The sequence derives from a human donor in a cohort sampled during active COVID-19. The sequenced sample consisted of peripheral blood. This chain connects TRBV27 to TRBJ1-2; 9 nucleotides line up with TRBD1. The CDR3 DNA reads TGTGCCAGCAGTCGGTCACTCTACAGGGGGCGACACTATGGCTACACCTTC. It is translated as CASSRSLYRGRHYGYTF.